Given below is one T cell receptor (beta chain) in context. The data derive from a study of blood T cell repertoires in COVID-19. For the study at large: Sites in the United States, Italy and Spain provided acute and convalescent COVID-19 samples. T cells, B-cell-depleted T cells, or PBMCs supplied cDNA or gDNA.

CDR3 length: 15 residues. Germline V CDR1 and CDR2: ENHRY, SYGVKD. V was trimmed by 6 bases and J by 0 bases, leaving 14 bases between them. Per the original methods: The assay estimated nucleated cells by amplifying reference gene primers. Here immunoSEQ multiplex PCR was the method, and the copy in TCRdb shows in-frame clones only, minus some. The V and J calls and clone size are taken from that table; D and trimming were inferred from the DNA. Here the sample spans approximately 85,000 clones, more than 80% being singletons. The source material was peripheral blood. The receptor was isolated from a man between 50 and 59 years old with active or convalescent COVID-19. The chain joins TRBV10-3 to TRBJ1-2; tentative D call: TRBD1 (5 bases). CDR3 bases: TGTGCCATCAGCGACCCACGACAGACTAACTATGGCTACACCTTC. This gives the protein CAISDPRQTNYGYTF.